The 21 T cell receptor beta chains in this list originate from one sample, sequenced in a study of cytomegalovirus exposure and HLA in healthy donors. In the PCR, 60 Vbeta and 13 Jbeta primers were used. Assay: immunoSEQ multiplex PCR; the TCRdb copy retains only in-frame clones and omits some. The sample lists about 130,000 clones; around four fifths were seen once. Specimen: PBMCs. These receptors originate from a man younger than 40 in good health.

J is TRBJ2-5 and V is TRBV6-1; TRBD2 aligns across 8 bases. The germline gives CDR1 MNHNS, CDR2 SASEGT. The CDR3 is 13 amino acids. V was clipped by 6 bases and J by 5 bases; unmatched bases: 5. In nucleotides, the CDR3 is TGTGCCAGCAGCAGGACTAGCAGGGAGACCCAGTACTTC. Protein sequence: CASSRTSRETQYF.

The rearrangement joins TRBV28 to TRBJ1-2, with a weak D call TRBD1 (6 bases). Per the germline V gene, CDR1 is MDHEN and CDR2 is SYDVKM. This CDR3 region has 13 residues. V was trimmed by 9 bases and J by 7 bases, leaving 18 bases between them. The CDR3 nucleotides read TGTGCCAGTCAGGGGCCCCTGGGTTCTGGCTACACCTTC. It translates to CASQGPLGSGYTF.

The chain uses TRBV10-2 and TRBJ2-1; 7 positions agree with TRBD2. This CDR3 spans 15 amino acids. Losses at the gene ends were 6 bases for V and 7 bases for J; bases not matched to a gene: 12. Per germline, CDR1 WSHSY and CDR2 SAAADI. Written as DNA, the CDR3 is TGCGCCAGCAGGCTCAAGCTAGCGGAGGGGAATGAGCAGTTCTTC. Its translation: CASRLKLAEGNEQFF.

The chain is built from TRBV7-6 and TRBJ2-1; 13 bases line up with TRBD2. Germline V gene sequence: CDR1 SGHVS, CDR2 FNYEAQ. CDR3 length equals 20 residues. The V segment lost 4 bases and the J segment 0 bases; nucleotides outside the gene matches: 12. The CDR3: CASSSPPGLAGPSSYNEQFF. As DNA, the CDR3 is TGTGCCAGCAGCTCCCCGCCGGGACTAGCGGGGCCCAGCTCCTACAATGAGCAGTTCTTC. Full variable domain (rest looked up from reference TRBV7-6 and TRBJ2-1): GAGVSQSPRYKVTKRGQDVALRCDPISGHVSLYWYRQALGQGPEFLTYFNYEAQQDKSGLPNDRFSAERPEGSISTLTIQRTEQRDSAMYRCASSSPPGLAGPSSYNEQFFGPGTRLTVL.

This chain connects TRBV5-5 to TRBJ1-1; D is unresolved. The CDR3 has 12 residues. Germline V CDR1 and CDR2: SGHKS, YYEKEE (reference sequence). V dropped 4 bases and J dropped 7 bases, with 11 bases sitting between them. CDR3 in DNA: TGTGCCAGCAGCCGGACTGCTGGTGAAGCTTTCTTT. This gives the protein CASSRTAGEAFF. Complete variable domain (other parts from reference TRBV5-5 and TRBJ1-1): DAGVTQSPTHLIKTRGQQVTLRCSPISGHKSVSWYQQVLGQGPQFIFQYYEKEERGRGNFPDRFSARQFPNYSSELNVNALLLGDSALYLCASSRTAGEAFFGQGTRLTVV.

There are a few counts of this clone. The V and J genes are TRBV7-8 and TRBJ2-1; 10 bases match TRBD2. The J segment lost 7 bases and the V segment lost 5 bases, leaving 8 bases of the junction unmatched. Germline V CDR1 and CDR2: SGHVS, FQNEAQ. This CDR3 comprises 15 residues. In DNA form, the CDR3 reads TGTGCCAGCAGCCCCCGAGCGGGAGGGCCGAATGAGCAGTTCTTC. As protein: CASSPRAGGPNEQFF. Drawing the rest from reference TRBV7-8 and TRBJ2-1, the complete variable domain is GAGVSQSPRYKVAKRGQDVALRCDPISGHVSLFWYQQALGQGPEFLTYFQNEAQLDKSGLPSDRFFAERPEGSVSTLKIQRTQQEDSAVYLCASSPRAGGPNEQFFGPGTRLTVL.

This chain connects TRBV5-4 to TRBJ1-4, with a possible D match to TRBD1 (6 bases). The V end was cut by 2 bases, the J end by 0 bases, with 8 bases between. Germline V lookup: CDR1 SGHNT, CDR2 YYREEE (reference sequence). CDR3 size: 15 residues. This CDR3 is CASSLRTATNEKLFF. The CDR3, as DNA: TGTGCCAGCAGCTTAAGGACAGCAACTAATGAAAAACTGTTTTTT.

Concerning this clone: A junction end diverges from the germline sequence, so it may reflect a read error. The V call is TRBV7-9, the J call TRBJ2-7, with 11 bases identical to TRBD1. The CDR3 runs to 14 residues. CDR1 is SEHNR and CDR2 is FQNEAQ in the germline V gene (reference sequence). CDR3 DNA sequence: TGTTCCAGCAGCTCCTGGACAGGGGGCCTCGAGCAGTACTTC. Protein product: CSSSSWTGGLEQYF.

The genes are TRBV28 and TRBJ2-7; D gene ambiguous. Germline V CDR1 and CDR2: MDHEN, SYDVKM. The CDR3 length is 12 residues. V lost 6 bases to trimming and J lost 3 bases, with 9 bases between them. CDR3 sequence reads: CASSHTSYEQYF. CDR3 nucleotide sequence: TGTGCCAGCAGCCATACGAGCTACGAGCAGTACTTC.

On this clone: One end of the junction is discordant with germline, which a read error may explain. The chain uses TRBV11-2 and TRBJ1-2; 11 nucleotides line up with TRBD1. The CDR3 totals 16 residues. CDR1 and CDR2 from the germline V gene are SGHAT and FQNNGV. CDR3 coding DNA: TGTACCAGCAGCTTGGGCGGGACAGGGGGAGGGGATGGCTACACCTTC. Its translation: CTSSLGGTGGGDGYTF.

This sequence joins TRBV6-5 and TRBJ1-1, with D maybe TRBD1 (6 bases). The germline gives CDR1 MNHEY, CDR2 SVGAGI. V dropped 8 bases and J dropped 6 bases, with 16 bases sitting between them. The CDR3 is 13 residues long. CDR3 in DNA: TGTGCCAGCGGGGGACACTCGAAGGCTGAAGCTTTCTTT. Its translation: CASGGHSKAEAFF.

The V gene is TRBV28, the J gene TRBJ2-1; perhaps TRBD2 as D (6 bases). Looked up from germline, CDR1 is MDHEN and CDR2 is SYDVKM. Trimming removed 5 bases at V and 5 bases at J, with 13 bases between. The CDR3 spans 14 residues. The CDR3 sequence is CASSGGSLHNEQFF. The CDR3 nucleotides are TGTGCCAGCAGTGGAGGGTCACTACACAATGAGCAGTTCTTC.

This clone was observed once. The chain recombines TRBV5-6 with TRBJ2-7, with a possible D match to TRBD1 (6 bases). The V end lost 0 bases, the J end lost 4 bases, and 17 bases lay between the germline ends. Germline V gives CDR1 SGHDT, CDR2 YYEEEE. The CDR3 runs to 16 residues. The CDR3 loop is CASSLAGVGAVYEQYF. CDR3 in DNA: TGTGCCAGCAGCTTGGCCGGAGTGGGGGCGGTGTACGAGCAGTACTTC.

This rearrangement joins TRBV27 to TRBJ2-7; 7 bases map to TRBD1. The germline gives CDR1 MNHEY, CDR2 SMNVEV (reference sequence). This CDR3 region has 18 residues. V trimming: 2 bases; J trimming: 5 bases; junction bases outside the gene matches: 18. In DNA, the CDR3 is TGTGCCAGCAGTTTAAGGGGGCCCTATCTTGGGGCTGATAACGAGCAGTACTTC. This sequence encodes CASSLRGPYLGADNEQYF.

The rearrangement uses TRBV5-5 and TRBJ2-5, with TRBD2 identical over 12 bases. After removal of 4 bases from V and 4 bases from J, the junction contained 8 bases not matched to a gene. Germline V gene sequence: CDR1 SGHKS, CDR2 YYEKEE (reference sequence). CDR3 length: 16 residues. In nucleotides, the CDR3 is TGTGCCAGCAGCACCCCACTGACTAGCGGGAGAGAGACCCAGTACTTC. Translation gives CASSTPLTSGRETQYF.

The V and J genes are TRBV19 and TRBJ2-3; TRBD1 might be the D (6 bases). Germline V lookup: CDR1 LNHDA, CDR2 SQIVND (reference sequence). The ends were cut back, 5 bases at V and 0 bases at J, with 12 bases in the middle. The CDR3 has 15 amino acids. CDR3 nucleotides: TGTGCCAGTAGTGGACAGTCTACTAGCACAGATACGCAGTATTTT. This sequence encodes CASSGQSTSTDTQYF.

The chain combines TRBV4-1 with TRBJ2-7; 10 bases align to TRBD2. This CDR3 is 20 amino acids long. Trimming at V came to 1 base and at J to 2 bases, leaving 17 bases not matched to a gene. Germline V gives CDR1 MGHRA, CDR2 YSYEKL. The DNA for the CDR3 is TGCGCCAGCAGCCAAGTATTCTACCGGGCGAGCGGGAGGGCGGCCTACGAGCAGTACTTC. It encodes CASSQVFYRASGRAAYEQYF.

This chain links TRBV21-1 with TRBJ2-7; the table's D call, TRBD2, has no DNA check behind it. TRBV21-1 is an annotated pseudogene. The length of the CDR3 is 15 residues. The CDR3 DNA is TGTGCCAGCAGCAAGGGGACTAGCGGCCCTTGTGAGCAGTACTTC. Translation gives CASSKGTSGPCEQYF.

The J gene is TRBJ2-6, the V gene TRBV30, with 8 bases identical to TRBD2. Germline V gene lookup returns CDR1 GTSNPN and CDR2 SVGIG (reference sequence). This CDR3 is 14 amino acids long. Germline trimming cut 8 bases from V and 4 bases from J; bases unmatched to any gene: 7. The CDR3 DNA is TGTGCCGGGCGGGGGGCGGGGGGGGCCAACGTCCTGACTTTC. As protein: CAGRGAGGANVLTF. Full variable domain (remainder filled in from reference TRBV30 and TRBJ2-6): SQTIHQWPATLVQPVGSPLSLECTVEGTSNPNLYWYRQAAGRGLQLLFYSVGIGQISSEVPQNLSASRPQDRQFILSSKKLLLSDSGFYLCAGRGAGGANVLTFGAGSRLTVL.

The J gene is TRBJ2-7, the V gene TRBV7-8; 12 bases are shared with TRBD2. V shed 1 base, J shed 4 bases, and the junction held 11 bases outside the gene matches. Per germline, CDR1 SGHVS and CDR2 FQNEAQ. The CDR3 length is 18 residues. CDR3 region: CASSLGIITSGRLYEQYF. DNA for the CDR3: TGTGCCAGCAGCTTAGGTATCATCACTAGCGGGAGGCTTTACGAGCAGTACTTC.

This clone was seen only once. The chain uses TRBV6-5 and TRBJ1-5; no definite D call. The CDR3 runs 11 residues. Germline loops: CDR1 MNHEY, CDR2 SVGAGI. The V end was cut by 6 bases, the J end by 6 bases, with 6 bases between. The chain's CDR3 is CASRDFQPQHF. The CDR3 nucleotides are TGTGCCAGCAGGGACTTTCAGCCCCAGCATTTT.